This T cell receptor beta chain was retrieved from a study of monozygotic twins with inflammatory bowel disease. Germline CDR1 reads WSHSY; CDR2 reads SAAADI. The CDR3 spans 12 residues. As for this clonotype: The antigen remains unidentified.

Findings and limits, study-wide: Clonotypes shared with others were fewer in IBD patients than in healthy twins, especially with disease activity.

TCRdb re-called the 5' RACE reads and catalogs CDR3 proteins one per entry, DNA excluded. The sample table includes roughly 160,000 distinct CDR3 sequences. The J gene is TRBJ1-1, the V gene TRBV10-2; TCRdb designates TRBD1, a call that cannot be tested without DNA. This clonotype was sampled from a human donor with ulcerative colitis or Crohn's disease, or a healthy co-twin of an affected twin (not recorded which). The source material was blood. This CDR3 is CASRRDRIEAFF.